The rows below give T cell receptor beta chains drawn from one sample of a study of shared clonotypes between healthy human individuals. TCRdb keeps only in-frame clones here, not all; method: immunoSEQ multiplex PCR. The profile shows over 2 million clones, over 85% of them singletons. Sequencing was done on a sample of naive CD8+ T cells sorted from blood. The receptors here all came from a man between 18 and 29 years old in good health. Each CDR3 is given with its conserved first and last residue. The order of the fields is J gene, V gene, D gene, clone size, CDR3 DNA, CDR3 protein. The D gene is left open where the match is weak. Rows may omit the clone size; those that give it use once, few, many or a size class.

j_gene: TRBJ1-5; v_gene: TRBV4-1; d_gene: .; abundance: .; CDR3nt: TGCGCCAGCAGCCCCCTTGCCCCCCGGGGGGATCAGCCCCAGCATTTT; CDR3aa: CASSPLAPRGDQPQHF
j_gene: TRBJ2-1; v_gene: TRBV5-1; d_gene: .; abundance: .; CDR3nt: TGCGCCAGCAGCTTTTCGGCGGGAAACCCCTACAATGAGCAGTTCTTC; CDR3aa: CASSFSAGNPYNEQFF
j_gene: TRBJ2-7; v_gene: TRBV4-3; d_gene: .; abundance: .; CDR3nt: TGCGCCAGCAGCCAAGGTTCTACAGGGTCCGGGTACGAGCAGTACTTC; CDR3aa: CASSQGSTGSGYEQYF
j_gene: TRBJ2-3; v_gene: TRBV15; d_gene: TRBD1; abundance: .; CDR3nt: TGTGCCACCAGCAGACAGGACAGGGCGATCACAGATACGCAGTATTTT; CDR3aa: CATSRQDRAITDTQYF
j_gene: TRBJ2-1; v_gene: TRBV13; d_gene: .; abundance: .; CDR3nt: TGTGCCAGCAGCCCAACTAGCTCCCTCTACAATGAGCAGTTCTTC; CDR3aa: CASSPTSSLYNEQFF
j_gene: TRBJ2-5; v_gene: TRBV12-2; d_gene: .; abundance: .; CDR3nt: TGTGCAAGTCGCTCAGGGGGAGAGACCCAGTACTTC; CDR3aa: CASRSGGETQYF
j_gene: TRBJ2-7; v_gene: TRBV10-2; d_gene: .; abundance: .; CDR3nt: TGCGCCAGCAGTAGCAGCGCCTACGAGCAGTACTTC; CDR3aa: CASSSSAYEQYF
j_gene: TRBJ2-7; v_gene: TRBV5-1; d_gene: TRBD1; abundance: .; CDR3nt: TGCGCCAGCAGCATGGGGACAGCTGAGCAGTACTTC; CDR3aa: CASSMGTAEQYF
j_gene: TRBJ1-1; v_gene: TRBV21-1; d_gene: .; abundance: .; CDR3nt: TGTGCCAGGCCGACGGCAGAGGCTTTCTTT; CDR3aa: CARPTAEAFF
j_gene: TRBJ1-2; v_gene: TRBV30; d_gene: .; abundance: few; CDR3nt: TGTGCCTGGAGTGTACTGGACGGTGGAAGCTATGGCTACACCTTC; CDR3aa: CAWSVLDGGSYGYTF
j_gene: TRBJ2-7; v_gene: TRBV7-8; d_gene: .; abundance: once; CDR3nt: TGTGCCAGCAGCTTAACGGGGATCGGCGAGCAGTACTTC; CDR3aa: CASSLTGIGEQYF
j_gene: TRBJ2-7; v_gene: TRBV5-1; d_gene: TRBD1; abundance: .; CDR3nt: TGCGCCAGCAGCGGAATTTCGGGACAGGGGTACCACGAGCAGTACTTC; CDR3aa: CASSGISGQGYHEQYF
j_gene: TRBJ2-6; v_gene: TRBV5-4; d_gene: .; abundance: .; CDR3nt: TGTGCCAGCCGGCTTGGGGAATCTGGGGCCAACGTCCTGACTTTC; CDR3aa: CASRLGESGANVLTF
j_gene: TRBJ1-6; v_gene: TRBV10-2; d_gene: .; abundance: few; CDR3nt: TGCGCCAGCAGTGACCCCGGCAGGGGAGGAAATTCACCCCTCCACTTT; CDR3aa: CASSDPGRGGNSPLHF
j_gene: TRBJ1-2; v_gene: TRBV21-1; d_gene: .; abundance: .; CDR3nt: TGTGCCAGCAGCGTCCGGGACAGGGGAAAGGGCTATGGCTACACCTTC; CDR3aa: CASSVRDRGKGYGYTF
j_gene: TRBJ2-2; v_gene: TRBV7-6; d_gene: .; abundance: .; CDR3nt: TGTGCCAGCAGCTTAGCTGCGGGAAACACCGGGGAGCTGTTTTTT; CDR3aa: CASSLAAGNTGELFF
j_gene: TRBJ1-4; v_gene: TRBV5-1; d_gene: .; abundance: .; CDR3nt: TGCGCCAGCAGCTTGTTGCCAGGGCAGACTAATGAAAAACTGTTTTTT; CDR3aa: CASSLLPGQTNEKLFF
j_gene: TRBJ2-7; v_gene: TRBV5-6; d_gene: .; abundance: .; CDR3nt: TGTGCCAGCAGCTTTAGTCTCGGAGACGAGCAGTACTTC; CDR3aa: CASSFSLGDEQYF
j_gene: TRBJ2-4; v_gene: TRBV27; d_gene: .; abundance: .; CDR3nt: TGTGCCAGCAGTTTAGGTCCAGGGGCCGCAAAAAACATTCAGTACTTC; CDR3aa: CASSLGPGAAKNIQYF
j_gene: TRBJ2-7; v_gene: TRBV5-1; d_gene: TRBD1; abundance: .; CDR3nt: TGCGCCAGCAGCTTGAGGGACAGCTACGAGCAGTACTTC; CDR3aa: CASSLRDSYEQYF
j_gene: TRBJ1-6; v_gene: TRBV5-1; d_gene: TRBD1; abundance: once; CDR3nt: TGCGCCAGCAGCGCGACAGGGATCAAGGATTCACCCCTCCACTTT; CDR3aa: CASSATGIKDSPLHF
j_gene: TRBJ1-2; v_gene: TRBV29-1; d_gene: TRBD1; abundance: .; CDR3nt: TGCAGCGTTGAGGACAGGGAGGCTAACTATGGCTACACCTTC; CDR3aa: CSVEDREANYGYTF
j_gene: TRBJ2-7; v_gene: TRBV4-1; d_gene: .; abundance: .; CDR3nt: TGCGCCAGCAGCCCCTCGAGGGGGGCTTCCTACGAGCAGTACTTC; CDR3aa: CASSPSRGASYEQYF
j_gene: TRBJ2-7; v_gene: TRBV2; d_gene: .; abundance: .; CDR3nt: TGTGCCAGCGGTTACAGGCCCCCCTACGAGCAGTACTTC; CDR3aa: CASGYRPPYEQYF
j_gene: TRBJ1-1; v_gene: TRBV6-1; d_gene: .; abundance: .; CDR3nt: TGTGCCAGCAGTGAAGCGCATTTTTCAGAGGGTTGGGAGATGAACACTGAAGCTTTCTTT; CDR3aa: CASSEAHFSEGWEMNTEAFF
j_gene: TRBJ2-2; v_gene: TRBV4-3; d_gene: TRBD1; abundance: once; CDR3nt: TGCGCCAGCAGCCAAGATCCGAAGGGGGCAGGGACCGGGGAGCTGTTTTTT; CDR3aa: CASSQDPKGAGTGELFF
j_gene: TRBJ2-7; v_gene: TRBV7-9; d_gene: TRBD2; abundance: .; CDR3nt: TGTGCCAGCAGCTTAGAACGACTAGCGCCTTACGAGCAGTACTTC; CDR3aa: CASSLERLAPYEQYF
j_gene: TRBJ1-2; v_gene: TRBV7-6; d_gene: .; abundance: .; CDR3nt: TGTGCCAGCAGCCCTCGATACGGGACGGAGTATGGCTACACCTTC; CDR3aa: CASSPRYGTEYGYTF
j_gene: TRBJ1-2; v_gene: TRBV7-9; d_gene: .; abundance: .; CDR3nt: TGTGCCAGCAGCTGGCAGTATGGCTACACCTTC; CDR3aa: CASSWQYGYTF
j_gene: TRBJ1-2; v_gene: TRBV5-1; d_gene: .; abundance: .; CDR3nt: TGCGCCAGCAGCTCAGGAGGTAGTTCGAGGGGCTACACCTTC; CDR3aa: CASSSGGSSRGYTF